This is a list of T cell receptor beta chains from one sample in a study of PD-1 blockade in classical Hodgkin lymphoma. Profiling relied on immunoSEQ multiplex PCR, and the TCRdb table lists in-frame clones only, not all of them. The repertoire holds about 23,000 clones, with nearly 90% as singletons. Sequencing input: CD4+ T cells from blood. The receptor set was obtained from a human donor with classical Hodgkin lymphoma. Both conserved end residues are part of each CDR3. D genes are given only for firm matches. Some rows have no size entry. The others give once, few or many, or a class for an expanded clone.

CDR3 DNA: TGTGCCAGCAGCGGACTGCGGACCGGGGAGCTGTTTTTT; CDR3 protein: CASSGLRTGELFF; V gene: TRBV14; clone size: .; J gene: TRBJ2-2; D gene: .
CDR3 DNA: TGTGCCAGCAGTCCTCAGACAGGGGGCAAAAGTGAAGCTTTCTTT; CDR3 protein: CASSPQTGGKSEAFF; V gene: TRBV28; clone size: .; J gene: TRBJ1-1; D gene: TRBD1
CDR3 DNA: TGTGCCTGGAGTGTAGCAGGGAACAATCAGCCCCAGCATTTT; CDR3 protein: CAWSVAGNNQPQHF; V gene: TRBV30; clone size: few; J gene: TRBJ1-5; D gene: .
CDR3 DNA: TGTGCCTGGTGGACTAGCGGGAGTCGCGAGCAGTACTTC; CDR3 protein: CAWWTSGSREQYF; V gene: TRBV30; clone size: .; J gene: TRBJ2-7; D gene: TRBD2
CDR3 DNA: TGTGCCAGCAGCCAAACACACAATGAGCAGTTCTTC; CDR3 protein: CASSQTHNEQFF; V gene: TRBV4-2; clone size: .; J gene: TRBJ2-1; D gene: .
CDR3 DNA: TGTGCCAGCAGCTCGCCGACCCAGGGAGGATACGGGGAGCTGTTTTTT; CDR3 protein: CASSSPTQGGYGELFF; V gene: TRBV5-4; clone size: .; J gene: TRBJ2-2; D gene: .
CDR3 DNA: TGTGCCAGCAGTGAAGTTTTCTCTAAGTGGGCCGGGGAGCTGTTTTTT; CDR3 protein: CASSEVFSKWAGELFF; V gene: TRBV2; clone size: .; J gene: TRBJ2-2; D gene: .
CDR3 DNA: TGTGCCAGCAGCCAAGACAGGGACAATGAGCAGTTCTTC; CDR3 protein: CASSQDRDNEQFF; V gene: TRBV16; clone size: .; J gene: TRBJ2-1; D gene: TRBD1
CDR3 DNA: TGTGCCAGCAGCGTAGCCCCGGGGAACTATGGCTACACCTTC; CDR3 protein: CASSVAPGNYGYTF; V gene: TRBV9; clone size: once; J gene: TRBJ1-2; D gene: .
CDR3 DNA: TGTGCCATCAGTGAAGGGACAGGGGGGCTTGCCGGGGAGCTGTTTTTT; CDR3 protein: CAISEGTGGLAGELFF; V gene: TRBV10-3; clone size: .; J gene: TRBJ2-2; D gene: TRBD1
CDR3 DNA: TGTGCCAGCAGCTTGGCCTTGACAGGCCCCCAGAACACTGAAGCTTTCTTT; CDR3 protein: CASSLALTGPQNTEAFF; V gene: TRBV5-6; clone size: .; J gene: TRBJ1-1; D gene: .
CDR3 DNA: TGTGCCAGCAGTGAAGCGGCCTTAAACACTGAAGCTTTCTTT; CDR3 protein: CASSEAALNTEAFF; V gene: TRBV2; clone size: .; J gene: TRBJ1-1; D gene: .
CDR3 DNA: TGTGCCAGCAGCTTTACAGGGCCCTATGGCTACACCTTC; CDR3 protein: CASSFTGPYGYTF; V gene: TRBV5-4; clone size: few; J gene: TRBJ1-2; D gene: .
CDR3 DNA: TGTGCCAGCAGCTTGGTGATTGGGGCCTCTTCACTCTCTGGAAACACCATATATTTT; CDR3 protein: CASSLVIGASSLSGNTIYF; V gene: TRBV5-8; clone size: .; J gene: TRBJ1-3; D gene: .
CDR3 DNA: TGTGCCAGCAGTCGGTCCGGGACCAATGAGCAGTTCTTC; CDR3 protein: CASSRSGTNEQFF; V gene: TRBV7-9; clone size: .; J gene: TRBJ2-1; D gene: .
CDR3 DNA: TGTGCCAGCATAAACACGGACAGACTGAACACTGAAGCTTTCTTT; CDR3 protein: CASINTDRLNTEAFF; V gene: TRBV28; clone size: .; J gene: TRBJ1-1; D gene: .
CDR3 DNA: TGCGCCAGCAGCTTGGATCGACAGGGTGAAAAACTGTTTTTT; CDR3 protein: CASSLDRQGEKLFF; V gene: TRBV5-1; clone size: .; J gene: TRBJ1-4; D gene: TRBD1
CDR3 DNA: TGTGCCAGTGGGCAGGGTTTCGGAAAACTGTTTTTT; CDR3 protein: CASGQGFGKLFF; V gene: TRBV19; clone size: .; J gene: TRBJ1-4; D gene: .
CDR3 DNA: TGCGCCAGCAGCGGAGGGGGCTCTGGAAACACCATATATTTT; CDR3 protein: CASSGGGSGNTIYF; V gene: TRBV10-1; clone size: .; J gene: TRBJ1-3; D gene: .
CDR3 DNA: TGCGCCAGCAGCGTGGGACAGGGGAACACTGAAGCTTTCTTT; CDR3 protein: CASSVGQGNTEAFF; V gene: TRBV5-1; clone size: once; J gene: TRBJ1-1; D gene: TRBD1
CDR3 DNA: TGTGCCAGCAGTGGGCGGGACATGTGGACAGATACGCAGTATTTT; CDR3 protein: CASSGRDMWTDTQYF; V gene: TRBV6-5; clone size: .; J gene: TRBJ2-3; D gene: .
CDR3 DNA: TGTGCCAGCAGCGTAGATGACTATGGCTACACCTTC; CDR3 protein: CASSVDDYGYTF; V gene: TRBV9; clone size: .; J gene: TRBJ1-2; D gene: .
CDR3 DNA: TGTGCCAGTAGTACGGGGCGGTCCTACGAGCAGTACTTC; CDR3 protein: CASSTGRSYEQYF; V gene: TRBV19; clone size: .; J gene: TRBJ2-7; D gene: .
CDR3 DNA: TGTGCCAGCAGTGAAAGGGGGAGGGTGGCAGAGACCCAGTACTTC; CDR3 protein: CASSERGRVAETQYF; V gene: TRBV2; clone size: .; J gene: TRBJ2-5; D gene: .
CDR3 DNA: TGTGCCAGCAGCTTTAGGGACTCCTACGAGCAGTACTTC; CDR3 protein: CASSFRDSYEQYF; V gene: TRBV7-2; clone size: .; J gene: TRBJ2-7; D gene: .
CDR3 DNA: TGTGCCTGGAGATCGGTGTCCTATAATTCACCCCTCCACTTT; CDR3 protein: CAWRSVSYNSPLHF; V gene: TRBV30; clone size: .; J gene: TRBJ1-6; D gene: .
CDR3 DNA: TGTGCCAGCAGCAGGGTTGGCTACACCTTC; CDR3 protein: CASSRVGYTF; V gene: TRBV6-5; clone size: .; J gene: TRBJ1-2; D gene: .
CDR3 DNA: TGTGCCAGCGGATCTCAGGGATTCAAAAACATTCAGTACTTC; CDR3 protein: CASGSQGFKNIQYF; V gene: TRBV27; clone size: .; J gene: TRBJ2-4; D gene: .
CDR3 DNA: TGTGCCAGCAGCTCGCTTCGGGGGACTGAGCAGTTCTTC; CDR3 protein: CASSSLRGTEQFF; V gene: TRBV7-2; clone size: .; J gene: TRBJ2-1; D gene: .
CDR3 DNA: TGTGCCAGCAGCTTAGACTCCCACGAGCAGTACTTC; CDR3 protein: CASSLDSHEQYF; V gene: TRBV7-2; clone size: .; J gene: TRBJ2-7; D gene: .
CDR3 DNA: TGTGCCAGCAGCCCGGACGGCCCCAATCAGCCCCAGCATTTT; CDR3 protein: CASSPDGPNQPQHF; V gene: TRBV7-2; clone size: .; J gene: TRBJ1-5; D gene: .
CDR3 DNA: TGTGCCAGCAGGACTCAGGGGGCTTACACTGAAGCTTTCTTT; CDR3 protein: CASRTQGAYTEAFF; V gene: TRBV2; clone size: .; J gene: TRBJ1-1; D gene: TRBD1
CDR3 DNA: TGTGCCAGCAGCGTAGGGCGGGGCACTGAAGCTTTCTTT; CDR3 protein: CASSVGRGTEAFF; V gene: TRBV9; clone size: .; J gene: TRBJ1-1; D gene: .
CDR3 DNA: TGCGCCAGCAGCCGTCAGTCGGCAGTACAAGAGACCCAGTACTTC; CDR3 protein: CASSRQSAVQETQYF; V gene: TRBV4-1; clone size: .; J gene: TRBJ2-5; D gene: .
CDR3 DNA: TGTGCCAGTAGTGCCGGACAGGGGGGCTCTGGGGCCAACGTCCTGACTTTC; CDR3 protein: CASSAGQGGSGANVLTF; V gene: TRBV19; clone size: .; J gene: TRBJ2-6; D gene: TRBD1
CDR3 DNA: TGTGCCAGCAGCCTCGACGGGACGGCCATACTTAACTATGGCTACACCTTC; CDR3 protein: CASSLDGTAILNYGYTF; V gene: TRBV9; clone size: once; J gene: TRBJ1-2; D gene: .
CDR3 DNA: TGTGCCAGCAGTTTACCGGGACTAGCGGGGCCAACGCAGGGGACCCAGTACTTC; CDR3 protein: CASSLPGLAGPTQGTQYF; V gene: TRBV28; clone size: .; J gene: TRBJ2-5; D gene: TRBD2
CDR3 DNA: TGTGCCAGTAGTCGGAAGGGTCAAGAGACCCAGTACTTC; CDR3 protein: CASSRKGQETQYF; V gene: TRBV19; clone size: .; J gene: TRBJ2-5; D gene: .
CDR3 DNA: TGTGCCAGCAGCCAATCCAATATCTACAATGAGCAGTTCTTC; CDR3 protein: CASSQSNIYNEQFF; V gene: TRBV16; clone size: .; J gene: TRBJ2-1; D gene: .
CDR3 DNA: TGCGCCAGCAGCCAAGATGGGAGAAGCTCCTACAATGAGCAGTTCTTC; CDR3 protein: CASSQDGRSSYNEQFF; V gene: TRBV4-3; clone size: .; J gene: TRBJ2-1; D gene: .
CDR3 DNA: TGTGCCAGCAGCTTAGGTGCCACAGGACGACACGAGCAGTACTTC; CDR3 protein: CASSLGATGRHEQYF; V gene: TRBV7-2; clone size: once; J gene: TRBJ2-7; D gene: .
CDR3 DNA: TGTGCCAGCAGCTCTGACAGGGGCGAGCAGTACTTC; CDR3 protein: CASSSDRGEQYF; V gene: TRBV7-2; clone size: .; J gene: TRBJ2-7; D gene: TRBD1
CDR3 DNA: TGTGCTGCAGGGGACACTGAAGCTTTCTTT; CDR3 protein: CAAGDTEAFF; V gene: TRBV30; clone size: .; J gene: TRBJ1-1; D gene: .
CDR3 DNA: TGCAGCGGAACTCCGGGACAGTACAATGAGCAGTTCTTC; CDR3 protein: CSGTPGQYNEQFF; V gene: TRBV29-1; clone size: .; J gene: TRBJ2-1; D gene: TRBD1
CDR3 DNA: TGTGTTCACCCGGGCGGATCAGCAGATACGCAGTATTTT; CDR3 protein: CVHPGGSADTQYF; V gene: TRBV7-5; clone size: .; J gene: TRBJ2-3; D gene: .
CDR3 DNA: TGTGCCAGTACCCCGGGACCGCTTAGCACAGATACGCAGTATTTT; CDR3 protein: CASTPGPLSTDTQYF; V gene: TRBV9; clone size: .; J gene: TRBJ2-3; D gene: .
CDR3 DNA: TGTGCCAGCAGTGAAGTAAAGTCAGGAGGTGAAGCTTTCTTT; CDR3 protein: CASSEVKSGGEAFF; V gene: TRBV2; clone size: few; J gene: TRBJ1-1; D gene: .
CDR3 DNA: TGCGCCAGCAGCCGGGGGGGCGAGACCCAGTACTTC; CDR3 protein: CASSRGGETQYF; V gene: TRBV5-1; clone size: .; J gene: TRBJ2-5; D gene: TRBD2